The entry that follows covers one TCR beta chain sequence. Its cognate antigen is unknown. V lost 5 bases and J lost 6, with 10 bases in between. The CDR3 totals 12 residues. From germline, CDR1 is MNHEY and CDR2 SVGAGI. These data originate in a study of T cells in narcolepsy. Overall study: Donors had narcolepsy type 1 or type 2, or were healthy controls. Overall study results and limits: HCRT-specific and TRIB2-specific autoreactive clonotypes appeared among same-patient CSF and blood CD4+ clonotypes. Autoreactive clonotypes reportedly recurred in blood of same and different patients, not controls.

This table comes from immunoSEQ multiplex PCR, and its TCRdb copy is limited to in-frame clones, with some not included. The sample contains 25,000 to 35,000 clones, roughly three quarters of which appear only once. Sequenced: CD45RA- memory CD4+ T cells from PBMCs. This clonotype was sampled from a human donor with narcolepsy. The rearrangement joins TRBV6-5 to TRBJ1-1; D unclear. CDR3 sequence (DNA): TGTGCCAGCAGTAGTTACTCGTCTGAAGCTTTCTTT. It specifies CASSSYSSEAFF.